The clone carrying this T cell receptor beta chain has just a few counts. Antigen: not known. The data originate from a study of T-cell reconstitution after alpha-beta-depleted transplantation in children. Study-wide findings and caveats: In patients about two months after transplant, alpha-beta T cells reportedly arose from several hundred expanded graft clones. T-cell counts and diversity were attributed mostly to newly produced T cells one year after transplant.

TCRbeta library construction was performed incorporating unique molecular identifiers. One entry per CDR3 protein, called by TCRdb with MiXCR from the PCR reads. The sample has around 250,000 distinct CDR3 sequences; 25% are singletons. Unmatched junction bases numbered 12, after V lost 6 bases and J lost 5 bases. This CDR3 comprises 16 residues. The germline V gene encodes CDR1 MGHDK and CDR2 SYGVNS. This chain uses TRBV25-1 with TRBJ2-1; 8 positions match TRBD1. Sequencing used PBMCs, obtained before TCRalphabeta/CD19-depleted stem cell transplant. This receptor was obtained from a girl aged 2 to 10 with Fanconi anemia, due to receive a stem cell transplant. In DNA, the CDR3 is TGTGCCAGCAGCTCAACAACGGGACAGGTAAACAATGAGCAGTTCTTC. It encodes CASSSTTGQVNNEQFF.